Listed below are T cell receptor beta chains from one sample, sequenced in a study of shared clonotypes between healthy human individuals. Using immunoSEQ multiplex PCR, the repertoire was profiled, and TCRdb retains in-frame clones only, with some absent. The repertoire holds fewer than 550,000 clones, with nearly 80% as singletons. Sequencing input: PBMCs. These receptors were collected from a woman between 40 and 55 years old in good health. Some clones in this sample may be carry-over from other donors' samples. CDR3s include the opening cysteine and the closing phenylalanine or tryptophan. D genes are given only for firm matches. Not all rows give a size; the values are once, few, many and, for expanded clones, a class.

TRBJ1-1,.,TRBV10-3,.,TGTGCCATCAGTGAGGTTGGCACTGAAGCTTTCTTT,CAISEVGTEAFF
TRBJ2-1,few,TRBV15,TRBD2,TGTGCCACCAGCAGGCCTATAGCGGGAGGGTATGAGCAGTTCTTC,CATSRPIAGGYEQFF
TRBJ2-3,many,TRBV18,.,TGTGCCAGCTCCCTGGAGGCAGATACGCAGTATTTT,CASSLEADTQYF
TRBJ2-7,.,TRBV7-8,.,TGTGCCAGCAGCTTGGGCACAGGGCTGTACGAGCAGTACTTC,CASSLGTGLYEQYF
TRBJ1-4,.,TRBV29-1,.,TGCAGCGTTGCTAAGACCGCAGAAAAACTGTTTTTT,CSVAKTAEKLFF
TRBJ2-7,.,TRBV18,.,TGTGCCAGCCTCCCCGGCGGGGACTCCTACGAGCAGTACTTC,CASLPGGDSYEQYF
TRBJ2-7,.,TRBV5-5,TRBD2,TGTGCCAGCAGCCTGGGACTAGCGGGATCCTCCTACGAGCAGTACTTC,CASSLGLAGSSYEQYF
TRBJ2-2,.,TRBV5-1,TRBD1,TGCGCCAGCAGCGGACAGGGGTCCACCGGGGAGCTGTTTTTT,CASSGQGSTGELFF
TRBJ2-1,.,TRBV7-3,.,TGTGCCAGCAGCTTTGGAATAGCGACTAAAAATGAGCAGTTCTTC,CASSFGIATKNEQFF
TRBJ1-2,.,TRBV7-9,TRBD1,TGTGCCAGCAGCTTCGGGGGAGGGACAGCTAAGAACTATGGCTACACCTTC,CASSFGGGTAKNYGYTF